These T cell receptor beta chains were read from a single sample in a study of regulatory dendritic cells for organ transplantation. Produced via immunoSEQ multiplex PCR; TCRdb's table is partial and in-frame only. The top ten hold roughly 0.065% of the sample, which has about 30,000 clones, around 90% seen once. The sequenced sample consisted of naive CD4+ T cells from blood. The receptors originated from a human donor in good health. The CDR3 runs from the conserved cysteine through the conserved F or W. The order of the fields is J gene, V gene, clone size, CDR3 protein. Not every row has a clone size; where given, it reads once, few, many or a size class.

>TRBJ1-3|TRBV7-6|.
CASSTTAGNTIYF
>TRBJ1-1|TRBV27|.
CASSFDRLLNTEAFF
>TRBJ2-2|TRBV29-1|.
CSVETGTGYTGELFF
>TRBJ2-5|TRBV11-3|.
CASSTTRGGVETQYF
>TRBJ1-3|TRBV4-3|.
CASSQIHNFGNTIYF
>TRBJ2-7|TRBV7-8|once
CASSTPRGGSSYEQYF
>TRBJ1-2|TRBV7-9|.
CASSSDRPLNYGYTF
>TRBJ2-2|TRBV4-1|.
CASSQERTGGDTGELFF
>TRBJ1-2|TRBV5-1|.
CASSSGTGTRDYGYTF
>TRBJ1-4|TRBV28|.
CASSSGGKDDEKLFF
>TRBJ2-7|TRBV28|.
CASRLADSYEQYF
>TRBJ2-7|TRBV4-1|.
CASSQVPLAGSPSYEQYF
>TRBJ1-2|TRBV19|few
CASSIRFRENYGYTF
>TRBJ2-3|TRBV7-9|.
CASSLAPLRESSTDTQYF
>TRBJ1-5|TRBV6-1|.
CASRRGQGSQPQHF
>TRBJ2-7|TRBV5-1|.
CASSLSSGSYEQYF
>TRBJ2-5|TRBV19|.
CASSIGGSETQYF
>TRBJ1-2|TRBV5-1|.
CASSLGRGLDGYTF
>TRBJ2-3|TRBV7-3|once
CASSLTPGRDTQYF
>TRBJ2-1|TRBV19|once
CASSNGAYSYNEQFF
>TRBJ2-5|TRBV20-1|.
CSARDGETQYF
>TRBJ2-1|TRBV7-3|few
CASSLYVGSYNEQFF
>TRBJ2-3|TRBV27|.
CASSLVKGDTQYF
>TRBJ2-4|TRBV18|.
CASSPSQGNIQYF
>TRBJ2-2|TRBV18|.
CASSPNRIGGTGGPGELFF
>TRBJ2-7|TRBV11-2|.
CASSSIHYIYEQYF
>TRBJ1-4|TRBV2|.
CALKGAVNEKLFF
>TRBJ2-1|TRBV2|.
CASSGLAGEVDEQFF
>TRBJ1-6|TRBV6-1|.
CASSEAGRNSPLHF
>TRBJ2-1|TRBV9|.
CASSVTAGGHNEQFF
>TRBJ2-2|TRBV7-2|.
CASSPPGTYTGELFF
>TRBJ2-3|TRBV11-2|.
CASSLKGQGLVDTQYF
>TRBJ1-4|TRBV30|.
CAWSVPISGSNEKLFF
>TRBJ2-1|TRBV5-1|.
CASSLAGGGSSYNEQFF
>TRBJ2-2|TRBV6-6|.
CATWGRNGELFF
>TRBJ2-3|TRBV7-9|.
CASSPGTVATDTQYF
>TRBJ2-6|TRBV7-3|.
CASSAGHGANVLTF
>TRBJ2-1|TRBV7-2|.
CASSPRAPSSEQFF
>TRBJ1-2|TRBV19|.
CASSRPYYGYTF
>TRBJ1-2|TRBV6-5|.
CASSRSSSGGYTF
>TRBJ1-4|TRBV6-5|once
CASSYRGAPNEKLFF
>TRBJ1-1|TRBV21-1|.
CASSKAQGRGTEAFF
>TRBJ2-3|TRBV28|.
CASSLTGPGTDTQYF
>TRBJ2-7|TRBV7-6|.
CASSLGLGVGYEQYF
>TRBJ2-1|TRBV4-2|.
CASSRASGYNEQFF
>TRBJ2-2|TRBV6-5|few
CASTNDRGGTGELFF
>TRBJ1-1|TRBV30|.
CAWEMNTEAFF
>TRBJ2-4|TRBV11-2|once
CASSFQASGGAAIQYF
>TRBJ2-1|TRBV29-1|.
CSLALSGLGGEQFF
>TRBJ2-2|TRBV2|.
CASSDSRVGNTGELFF
>TRBJ2-4|TRBV5-1|.
CASSLTGGRGKNIQYF